The 23 T cell receptor beta chains below were found in one sample sequenced in a study of T-cell memory formation after mild COVID-19. TCRdb processed the 5' RACE reads anew with MiXCR; each CDR3 protein has one entry. The data hold about 440,000 distinct CDR3 sequences, with 15% to 20% observed a single time. The sequenced sample consisted of PBMCs or a T cell subset sorted from them (not recorded which). The receptor source for this set is an adult woman who had mild COVID-19 (a few samples of this study predate the infection). Cell type and time point are not known.

This clonotype was detected only a few times. This chain connects TRBV4-1 to TRBJ2-1, with 12 bases lining up with TRBD2. V shed 1 base and J 7 bases; nucleotides not matched to a gene: 5. This CDR3 contains 16 residues. Germline CDR1 is MGHRA and CDR2 is YSYEKL. In DNA, the CDR3 is TGCGCCAGCAGCCAAGGGAGGCTAGCGGGGGGGAATGAGCAGTTCTTC. Protein product: CASSQGRLAGGNEQFF.

The gene calls are TRBV7-2 and TRBJ2-7, with no clear D. The germline V and J ends were trimmed by 5 bases and 1 base, with 12 bases remaining between them. The CDR3 is 14 amino acids. Germline loops: CDR1 SGHTA, CDR2 FQGNSA. CDR3 in amino acids: CASSPNSPSYEQYF. The CDR3 coding sequence is TGTGCCAGCAGCCCTAATAGCCCTTCCTACGAGCAGTACTTC.

In its sample, this clonotype was seen a few times. The V gene is TRBV5-5, the J gene TRBJ2-7, with unresolved D. Germline V gene sequence: CDR1 SGHKS, CDR2 YYEKEE (reference sequence). V was shortened by 3 bases and J by 2 bases, with 15 bases between the two germline ends. This CDR3 has 15 amino acids. CDR3 coding DNA: TGTGCCAGCAGCTCCGAGCCCAGTCGGGCCTACGAGCAGTACTTC. It encodes CASSSEPSRAYEQYF.

This clonotype showed up just a few times. V and J are TRBV6-5 and TRBJ2-1; 13 bases line up with TRBD2. Germline loops: CDR1 MNHEY, CDR2 SVGAGI. CDR3 size: 18 residues. Losses at the gene ends were 2 bases for V and 9 bases for J; bases not matched to a gene: 13. The CDR3 nucleotides are TGTGCCAGCAGTTACGACGGGACTAGCGGGACAAGAGGGCGTGAGCAGTTCTTC. Encoded protein: CASSYDGTSGTRGREQFF.

As regards this clonotype: Germline and junction disagree at one end, which may indicate a read error. The gene calls are TRBV7-9 and TRBJ2-1; 7 nucleotides align to TRBD2. The V gene's germline CDR1 is SEHNR and CDR2 FQNEAQ (reference sequence). The CDR3 contains 13 residues. The CDR3 here is CASSLEALAEVHF. In nucleotides, the CDR3 is TGTGCCAGCAGCTTAGAGGCCCTAGCGGAGGTACACTTC.

This clonotype occurred a few times. The chain has TRBV20-1 and TRBJ1-1; 7 nucleotides align to TRBD1. V gave up 6 bases and J gave up 5 bases; unmatched junction bases: 9. Germline V gene sequence: CDR1 DFQATT, CDR2 SNEGSKA (reference sequence). The CDR3 covers 13 residues. This CDR3 is CSAARQGVTEAFF. As DNA, the CDR3 is TGCAGTGCCGCCCGGCAGGGGGTGACTGAAGCTTTCTTT.

This clonotype was counted between two and nine times. This chain uses TRBV27 with TRBJ2-7, with D unresolved. This CDR3 has 14 residues. Germline V gene data show CDR1 as MNHEY and CDR2 as SMNVEV (reference sequence). The V end lost 5 bases, the J end lost 4 bases, and 15 bases lay between the germline ends. The CDR3: CASSLASSLYEQYF. DNA for the CDR3: TGTGCCAGCAGTCTGGCTAGTTCGTTGTACGAGCAGTACTTC.

This clonotype was counted between two and nine times. V usage is TRBV7-9 and J usage is TRBJ1-1; 9 bases are shared with TRBD1. CDR3 length equals 15 residues. Germline values: CDR1 SEHNR, CDR2 FQNEAQ (reference sequence). V gave up 6 bases and J gave up 6 bases; unmatched junction bases: 11. The CDR3 spells CASRSGTGTNAEAFF. CDR3 nucleotide sequence: TGTGCCAGCAGATCCGGGACAGGGACAAACGCTGAAGCTTTCTTT.

The rearrangement joins TRBV7-9 to TRBJ1-1; 8 nucleotides line up with TRBD1. CDR3 length: 15 amino acids. The germline V gene encodes CDR1 SEHNR and CDR2 FQNEAQ (reference sequence). V trimming: 5 bases; J trimming: 5 bases; junction bases outside the gene matches: 10. The CDR3 spells CASSPPGGVGTEAFF. CDR3 nucleotides: TGTGCCAGCAGCCCACCAGGGGGCGTTGGTACTGAAGCTTTCTTT.

The rearrangement links TRBV29-1 to TRBJ2-7, with D perhaps being TRBD1 or TRBD2 (5 bases each). Germline CDR1 is SQVTM and CDR2 is ANQGSEA. V was cut by 5 bases and J by 2 bases, with 13 bases left in between. CDR3 length: 13 amino acids. The CDR3 DNA reads TGCAGCGTTCTCGGGGAAGGGGCCTACGAGCAGTACTTC. Its protein product is CSVLGEGAYEQYF.

The V and J genes are TRBV2 and TRBJ1-1; D may be TRBD1 (5 bases). Trimming cost V 8 bases and J 1 base, with 11 bases left between them. The CDR3 runs to 13 residues. Germline V gene lookup returns CDR1 SNHLY and CDR2 FYNNEI. CDR3 bases: TGTGCCAGCCTGAGGCAGGGGAACACTGAAGCTTTCTTT. It codes for CASLRQGNTEAFF.

This clonotype was seen many times. The chain joins TRBV12-3 or TRBV12-4 to TRBJ2-7; D is ambiguous. The V gene lost 5 bases and the J gene lost 2 bases, with 10 bases spanning the gap. There are 13 residues in the CDR3. The CDR3, as DNA: TGTGCCAGCAGTCCGAATGGGGCCTACGAGCAGTACTTC. This encodes CASSPNGAYEQYF.

This clonotype was counted between two and nine times. V is TRBV9 and J is TRBJ2-7; TRBD1 agrees at 10 bases. Germline CDR1 and CDR2: SGDLS and YYNGEE. This CDR3 region has 15 residues. The J segment lost 3 bases and the V segment lost 3 bases, leaving 6 bases of the junction unmatched. CDR3 sequence: CASSALRTGGYEQYF. Here the CDR3 DNA reads TGTGCCAGCAGCGCCCTCCGGACAGGGGGCTACGAGCAGTACTTC.

This clonotype was counted between two and nine times. This chain links TRBV5-5 with TRBJ2-2, with 9 bases aligning to TRBD1. The germline V gene has CDR1 SGHKS and CDR2 YYEKEE (reference sequence). This CDR3 is built from 15 residues. V lost 4 bases and J lost 5; bases outside the gene matches: 6. The CDR3 DNA is TGTGCCAGCAGCCCCGGGACAGGGAAAACCGGGGAGCTGTTTTTT. Protein product: CASSPGTGKTGELFF.

The chain links TRBV29-1 to TRBJ2-7, with a possible D match to TRBD2 (6 bases). Trimming removed 5 bases at V and 4 bases at J, with 9 bases between. Germline-derived CDR1 and CDR2 are SQVTM and ANQGSEA. The CDR3 totals 11 residues. CDR3 sequence: CSVWRDYEQYF. CDR3 bases: TGCAGCGTTTGGAGGGATTACGAGCAGTACTTC.

V gene TRBV15 combines with J gene TRBJ2-7; TRBD1 agrees at 9 bases. Trimming cost V 1 base and J 5 bases; bases outside gene matches: 6. Germline CDR1 reads LNHNV; CDR2 reads YYDKDF (reference sequence). The CDR3 runs to 15 residues. CDR3 bases: TGTGCCACCAGCAGAGGACAGGGGGACAGAAACGAGCAGTACTTC. Its protein product is CATSRGQGDRNEQYF.

V is TRBV3-1 and J is TRBJ1-5; unclear D gene. The CDR3 runs to 14 residues. Germline CDR1 and CDR2: LGHDT and YNNKEL (reference sequence). V lost 4 bases, J lost 4 bases, and 11 bases lay in between. As DNA, the CDR3 is TGTGCCAGCAGCCGAGTGGGAGATAATCAGCCCCAGCATTTT. Residues: CASSRVGDNQPQHF.

This chain uses TRBV18 with TRBJ2-1; D is possibly TRBD1 (5 bases). V was shortened by 1 base and J by 0 bases, with 10 bases between the two germline ends. This CDR3 comprises 16 residues. Germline V gives CDR1 KGHSH, CDR2 LQKENI. The CDR3 loop reads CASSPRGSSSYNEQFF. CDR3 coding DNA: TGTGCCAGCTCACCACGGGGCAGTAGCTCCTACAATGAGCAGTTCTTC. Based on the CDR3 plus reference TRBV18 and TRBJ2-1, the full variable domain is NAGVMQNPRHLVRRRGQEARLRCSPMKGHSHVYWYRQLPEEGLKFMVYLQKENIIDESGMPKERFSAEFPKEGPSILRIQQVVRGDSAAYFCASSPRGSSSYNEQFFGPGTRLTVL.

This clonotype has more than one count but fewer than ten. One end of the junction fails to match germline, which may point to a read error. The chain combines TRBV7-9 with TRBJ1-2; D unresolved. Germline values: CDR1 SEHNR, CDR2 FQNEAQ (reference sequence). The CDR3 consists of 12 residues. CDR3 nucleotides: TGTGCCAGCAGCCTCAGGACGGATCGACTGTATTTC. Translated, it gives CASSLRTDRLYF.

The chain carries TRBV29-1 and TRBJ2-1; D possibly corresponds to TRBD2 (6 bases). The ends were cut back, 7 bases at V and 9 bases at J, with 25 bases in the middle. Germline CDR1 reads SQVTM; CDR2 reads ANQGSEA. The CDR3 is 15 residues long. The CDR3 coding sequence is TGCAGCGCCACGTGGGGTCCTAGCGAGTGGAGTGAGCAGTTCTTC. Translating gives CSATWGPSEWSEQFF.

This rearrangement joins TRBV6-1 to TRBJ2-7; 8 bases are a match to TRBD1. Unmatched junction bases numbered 6, after V lost 2 bases and J lost 3 bases. Germline V gives CDR1 MNHNS, CDR2 SASEGT. This CDR3 contains 15 residues. CDR3 sequence: CASSESAGGFYEQYF. As DNA, the CDR3 is TGTGCCAGCAGTGAAAGCGCAGGGGGCTTCTACGAGCAGTACTTC.

There are a few counts of this clonotype. This rearrangement joins TRBV30 to TRBJ2-5; maybe TRBD2 (6 bases). Germline CDR1 reads GTSNPN; CDR2 reads SVGIG (reference sequence). Trimming removed 3 bases from V and 5 bases from J, with 13 bases in between. CDR3 length: 13 amino acids. CDR3 sequence reads: CAWRPAGAETQYF. The CDR3 DNA reads TGTGCCTGGAGACCAGCGGGTGCCGAGACCCAGTACTTC.

The V gene is TRBV12-3 or TRBV12-4, the J gene TRBJ2-7; 8 bases are shared with TRBD1. With V trimmed by 4 bases and J by 2 bases, 7 bases remained unmatched. CDR3 length: 15 amino acids. CDR3 DNA: TGTGCCAGCAGTTCGCCCGGGACAGGCACCTACGAGCAGTACTTC. Amino acid sequence: CASSSPGTGTYEQYF.